This T cell receptor beta chain was retrieved from a study of beta chain features in type 1 diabetes. About the study: Comparable age, gender and cell yields were observed in patients relative to healthy donors. Study results and caveats: HLA effects on TCRB rearrangement stayed unresolved here.

With respect to this clone: What it binds is unknown.

Averaging about 120 mL, one heparinised blood draw was given by each donor. The J segment lost 4 bases and the V segment lost 5 bases, leaving 4 bases of the junction unmatched. There are 14 residues in the CDR3. Looked up from germline, CDR1 is MNHEY and CDR2 is SVGAGI. What was sequenced were expressed TCRB transcripts, since all of the isolated RNA had been reverse transcribed. Repertoires were generated with immunoSEQ multiplex PCR, while TCRdb's copy carries only in-frame clones and drops some. The sample includes hundreds of thousands of clones, around 12% of them seen just once. The genes are TRBV6-5 and TRBJ2-2, with 7 bases aligning to TRBD1. The clonotype originates from a man aged 18 to 29 in good health. Sequencing input: naive CD4+ T cells from blood. The CDR3 DNA reads as TGTGCCAGCAGTCCCCGGGACAGCACCGGGGAGCTGTTTTTT. It codes for CASSPRDSTGELFF.